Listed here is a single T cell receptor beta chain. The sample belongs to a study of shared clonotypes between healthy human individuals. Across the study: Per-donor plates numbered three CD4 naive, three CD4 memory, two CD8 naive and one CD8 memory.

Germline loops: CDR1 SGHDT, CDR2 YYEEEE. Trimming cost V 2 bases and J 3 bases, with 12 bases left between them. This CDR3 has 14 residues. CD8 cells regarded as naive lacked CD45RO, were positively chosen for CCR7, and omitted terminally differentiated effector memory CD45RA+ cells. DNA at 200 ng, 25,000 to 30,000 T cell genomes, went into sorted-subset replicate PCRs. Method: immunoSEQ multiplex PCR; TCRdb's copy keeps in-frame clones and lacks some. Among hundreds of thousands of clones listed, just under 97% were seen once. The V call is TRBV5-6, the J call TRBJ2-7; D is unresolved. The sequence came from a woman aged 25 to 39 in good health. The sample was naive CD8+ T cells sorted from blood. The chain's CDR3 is CASSLTDGIYEQYF. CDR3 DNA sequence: TGTGCCAGCAGCTTAACAGACGGTATCTACGAGCAGTACTTC.